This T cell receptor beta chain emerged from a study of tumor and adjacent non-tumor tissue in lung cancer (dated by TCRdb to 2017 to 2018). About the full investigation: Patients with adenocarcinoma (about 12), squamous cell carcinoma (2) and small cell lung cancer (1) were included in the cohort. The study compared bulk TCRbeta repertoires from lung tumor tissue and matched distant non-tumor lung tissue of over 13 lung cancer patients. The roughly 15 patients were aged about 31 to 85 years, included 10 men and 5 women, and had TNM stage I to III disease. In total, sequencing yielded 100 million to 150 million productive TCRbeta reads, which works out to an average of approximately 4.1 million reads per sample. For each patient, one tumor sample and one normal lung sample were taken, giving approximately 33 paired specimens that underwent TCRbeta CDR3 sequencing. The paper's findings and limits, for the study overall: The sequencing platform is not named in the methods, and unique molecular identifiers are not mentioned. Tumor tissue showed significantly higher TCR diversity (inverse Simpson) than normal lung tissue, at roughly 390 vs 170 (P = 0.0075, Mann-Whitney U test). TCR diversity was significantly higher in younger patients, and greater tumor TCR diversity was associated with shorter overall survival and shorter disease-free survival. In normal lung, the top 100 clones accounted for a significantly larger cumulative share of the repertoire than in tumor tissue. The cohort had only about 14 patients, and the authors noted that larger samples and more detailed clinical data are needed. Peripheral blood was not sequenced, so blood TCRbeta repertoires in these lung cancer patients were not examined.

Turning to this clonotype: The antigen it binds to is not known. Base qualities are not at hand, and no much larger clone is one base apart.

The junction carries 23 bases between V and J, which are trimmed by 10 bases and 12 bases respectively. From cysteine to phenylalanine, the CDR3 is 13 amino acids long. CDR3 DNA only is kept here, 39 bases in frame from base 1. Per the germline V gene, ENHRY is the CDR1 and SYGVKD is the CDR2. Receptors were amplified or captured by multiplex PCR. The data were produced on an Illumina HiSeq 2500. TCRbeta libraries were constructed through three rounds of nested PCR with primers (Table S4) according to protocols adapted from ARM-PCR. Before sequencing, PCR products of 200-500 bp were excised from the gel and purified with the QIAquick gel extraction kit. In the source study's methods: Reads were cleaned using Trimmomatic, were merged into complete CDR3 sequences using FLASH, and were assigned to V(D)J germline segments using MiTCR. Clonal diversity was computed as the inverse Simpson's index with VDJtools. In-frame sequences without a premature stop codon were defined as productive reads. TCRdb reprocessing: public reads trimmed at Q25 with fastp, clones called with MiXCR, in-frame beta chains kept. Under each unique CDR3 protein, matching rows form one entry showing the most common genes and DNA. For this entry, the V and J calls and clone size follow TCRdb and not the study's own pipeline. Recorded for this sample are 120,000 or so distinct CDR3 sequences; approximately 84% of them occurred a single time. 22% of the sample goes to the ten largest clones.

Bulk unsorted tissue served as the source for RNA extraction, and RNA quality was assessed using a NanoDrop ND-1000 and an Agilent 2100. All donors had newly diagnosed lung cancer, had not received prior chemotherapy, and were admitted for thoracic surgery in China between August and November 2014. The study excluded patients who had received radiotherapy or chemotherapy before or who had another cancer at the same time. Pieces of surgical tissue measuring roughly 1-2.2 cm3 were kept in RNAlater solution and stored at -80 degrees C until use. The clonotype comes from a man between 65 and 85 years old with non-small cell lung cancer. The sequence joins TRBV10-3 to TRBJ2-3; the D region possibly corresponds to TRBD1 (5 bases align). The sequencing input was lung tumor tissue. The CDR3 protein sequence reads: CATTGQETDRQYF. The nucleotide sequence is TGTGCCACCACGGGTCAGGAGACAGATAGACAGTATTTT.